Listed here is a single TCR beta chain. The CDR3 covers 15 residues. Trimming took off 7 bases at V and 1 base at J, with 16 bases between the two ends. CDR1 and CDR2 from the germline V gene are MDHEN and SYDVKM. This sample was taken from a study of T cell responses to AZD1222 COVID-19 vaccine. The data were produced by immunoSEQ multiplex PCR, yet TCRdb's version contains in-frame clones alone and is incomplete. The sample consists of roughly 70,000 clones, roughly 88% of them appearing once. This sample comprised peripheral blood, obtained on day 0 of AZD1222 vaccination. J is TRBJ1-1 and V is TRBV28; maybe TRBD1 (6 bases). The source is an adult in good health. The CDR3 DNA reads TGTGCCAGCAATCTCAGGGGTGGGGGGAACACTGAAGCTTTCTTT. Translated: CASNLRGGGNTEAFF.